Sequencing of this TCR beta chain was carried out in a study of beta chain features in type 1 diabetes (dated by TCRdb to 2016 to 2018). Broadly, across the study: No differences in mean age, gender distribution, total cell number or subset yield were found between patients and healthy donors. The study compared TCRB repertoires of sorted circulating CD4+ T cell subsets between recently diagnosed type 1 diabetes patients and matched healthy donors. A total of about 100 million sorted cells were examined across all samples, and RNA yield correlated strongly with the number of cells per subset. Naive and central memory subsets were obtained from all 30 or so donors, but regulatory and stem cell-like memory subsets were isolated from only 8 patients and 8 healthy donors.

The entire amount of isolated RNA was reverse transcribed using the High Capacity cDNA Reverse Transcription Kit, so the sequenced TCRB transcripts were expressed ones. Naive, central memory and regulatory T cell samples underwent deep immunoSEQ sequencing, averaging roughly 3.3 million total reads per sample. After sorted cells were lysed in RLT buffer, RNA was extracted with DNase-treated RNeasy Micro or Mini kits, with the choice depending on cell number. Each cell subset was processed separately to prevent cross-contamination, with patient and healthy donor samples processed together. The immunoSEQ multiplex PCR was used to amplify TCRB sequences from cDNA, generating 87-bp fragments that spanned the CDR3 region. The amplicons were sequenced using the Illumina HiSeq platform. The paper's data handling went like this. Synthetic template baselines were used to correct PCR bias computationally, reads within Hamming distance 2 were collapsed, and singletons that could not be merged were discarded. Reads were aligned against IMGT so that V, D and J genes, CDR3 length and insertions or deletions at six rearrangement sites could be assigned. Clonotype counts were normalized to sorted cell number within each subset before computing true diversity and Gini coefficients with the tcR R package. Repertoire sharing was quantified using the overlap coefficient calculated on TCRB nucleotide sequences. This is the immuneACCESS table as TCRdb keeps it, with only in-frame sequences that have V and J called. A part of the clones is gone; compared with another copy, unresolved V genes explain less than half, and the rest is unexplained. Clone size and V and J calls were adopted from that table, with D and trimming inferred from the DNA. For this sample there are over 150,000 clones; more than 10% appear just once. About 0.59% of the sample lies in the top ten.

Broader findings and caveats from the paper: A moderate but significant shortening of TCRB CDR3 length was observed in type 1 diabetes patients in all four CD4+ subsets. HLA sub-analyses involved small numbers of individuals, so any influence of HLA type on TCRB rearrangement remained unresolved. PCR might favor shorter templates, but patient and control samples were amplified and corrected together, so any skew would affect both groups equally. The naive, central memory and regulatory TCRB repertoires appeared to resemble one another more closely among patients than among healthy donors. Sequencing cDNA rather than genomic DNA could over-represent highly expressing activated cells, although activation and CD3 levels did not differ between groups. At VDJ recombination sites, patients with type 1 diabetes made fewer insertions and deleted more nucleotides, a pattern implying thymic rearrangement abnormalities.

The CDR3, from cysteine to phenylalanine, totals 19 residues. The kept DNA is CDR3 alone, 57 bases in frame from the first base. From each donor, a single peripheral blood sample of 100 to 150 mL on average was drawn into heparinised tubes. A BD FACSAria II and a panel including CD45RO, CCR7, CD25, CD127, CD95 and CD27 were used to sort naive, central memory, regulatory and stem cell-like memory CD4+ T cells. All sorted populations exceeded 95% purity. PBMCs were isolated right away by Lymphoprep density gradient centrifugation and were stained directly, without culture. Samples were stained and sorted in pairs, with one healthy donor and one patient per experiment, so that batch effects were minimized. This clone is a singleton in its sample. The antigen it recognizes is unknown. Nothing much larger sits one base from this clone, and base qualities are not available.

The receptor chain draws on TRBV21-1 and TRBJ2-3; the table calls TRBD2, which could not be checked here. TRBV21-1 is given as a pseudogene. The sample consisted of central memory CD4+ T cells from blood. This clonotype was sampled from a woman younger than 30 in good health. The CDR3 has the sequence CASSSGRRGLAGSTDTQYF. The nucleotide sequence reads TGTGCCAGCAGCAGCGGCCGTCGAGGACTAGCGGGAAGCACAGATACGCAGTATTTT.